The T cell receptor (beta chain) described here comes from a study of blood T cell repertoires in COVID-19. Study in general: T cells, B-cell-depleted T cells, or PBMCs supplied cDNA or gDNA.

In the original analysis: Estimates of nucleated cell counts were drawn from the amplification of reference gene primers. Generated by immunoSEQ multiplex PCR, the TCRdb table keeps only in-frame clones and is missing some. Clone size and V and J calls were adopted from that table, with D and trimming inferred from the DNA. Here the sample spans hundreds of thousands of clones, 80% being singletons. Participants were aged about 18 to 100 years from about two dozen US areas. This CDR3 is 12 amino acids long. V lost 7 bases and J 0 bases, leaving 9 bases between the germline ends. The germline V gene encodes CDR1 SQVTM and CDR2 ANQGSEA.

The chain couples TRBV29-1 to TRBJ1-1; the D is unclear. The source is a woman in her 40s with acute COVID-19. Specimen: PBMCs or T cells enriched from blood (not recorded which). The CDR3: CSAQQMNTEAFF. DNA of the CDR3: TGCAGCGCACAACAGATGAACACTGAAGCTTTCTTT.